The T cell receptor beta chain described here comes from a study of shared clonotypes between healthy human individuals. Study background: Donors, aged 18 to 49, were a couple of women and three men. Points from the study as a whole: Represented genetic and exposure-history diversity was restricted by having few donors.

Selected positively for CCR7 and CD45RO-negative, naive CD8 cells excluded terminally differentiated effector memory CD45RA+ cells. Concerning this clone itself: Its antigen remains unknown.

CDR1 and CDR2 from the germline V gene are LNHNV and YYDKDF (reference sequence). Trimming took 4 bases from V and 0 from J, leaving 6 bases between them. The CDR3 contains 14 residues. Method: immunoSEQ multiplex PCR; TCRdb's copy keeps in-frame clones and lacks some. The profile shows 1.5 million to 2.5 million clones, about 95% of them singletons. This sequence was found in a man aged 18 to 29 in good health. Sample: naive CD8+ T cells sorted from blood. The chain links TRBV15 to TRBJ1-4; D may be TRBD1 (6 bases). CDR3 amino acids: CATSTGATNEKLFF. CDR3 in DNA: TGTGCCACCAGCACAGGGGCAACTAATGAAAAACTGTTTTTT. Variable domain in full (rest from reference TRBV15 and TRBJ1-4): DAMVIQNPRYQVTQFGKPVTLSCSQTLNHNVMYWYQQKSSQAPKLLFHYYDKDFNNEADTPDNFQSRRPNTSFCFLDIRSPGLGDTAMYLCATSTGATNEKLFFGSGTQLSVL.